The 9 T cell receptor beta chains presented below share a single source sample, sequenced in a study of T cell changes during pregnancy in multiple sclerosis. Assay: immunoSEQ multiplex PCR; the TCRdb copy retains only in-frame clones and omits some. The table includes about 75,000 clones, 89% detected once. The specimen was peripheral blood, collected in the first trimester of pregnancy. These receptors were taken from a female donor in good health, enrolled as a control in a pregnancy study.

Here the CDR3 reads CASSYSTVAVGGELFF. The CDR3 coding sequence is TGTGCCAGCAGTTACTCGACGGTTGCGGTTGGAGGGGAGCTGTTTTTT. The rearrangement links TRBV6-5 to TRBJ2-2; D is undetermined. The germline V gene has CDR1 MNHEY and CDR2 SVGAGI. The CDR3 is made up of 16 amino acids. With 0 bases removed from V and 8 bases from J, the gap between germline ends came to 16 bases.

This chain connects TRBV2 to TRBJ2-1; unclear D gene. With 4 bases removed from V and 3 bases from J, the gap between germline ends came to 7 bases. Germline V gene lookup returns CDR1 SNHLY and CDR2 FYNNEI. This CDR3 is 13 amino acids long. The CDR3 DNA is TGTGCCAGCAGTGTTGCGAGCTACAATGAGCAGTTCTTC. It specifies CASSVASYNEQFF.

This chain links TRBV5-6 with TRBJ1-2; 10 positions match TRBD1. Germline V lookup: CDR1 SGHDT, CDR2 YYEEEE. The CDR3 spans 14 residues. J was trimmed by 8 bases and V by 3 bases; bases with no gene match: 7. CDR3 region: CASSSDRGQWGYTF. The CDR3 DNA reads TGTGCCAGCAGCTCCGACAGGGGGCAGTGGGGCTACACCTTC.

The rearrangement links TRBV5-1 to TRBJ2-1; TRBD2 agrees at 9 bases. The V gene end was trimmed by 0 bases and the J gene end by 3 bases; junction bases not matched to a gene: 1. CDR1 SGHRS and CDR2 YFSETQ come from the germline V gene. The CDR3 runs 15 residues. The CDR3 region has the DNA TGCGCCAGCAGCTTGGATAGCGGGGGCTACAATGAGCAGTTCTTC. Protein sequence: CASSLDSGGYNEQFF.

This clone is a singleton in its sample. The V and J genes are TRBV9 and TRBJ2-4; possible D gene TRBD1, 6 bases. The CDR3 covers 18 residues. CDR1 and CDR2 (germline): SGDLS, YYNGEE. With 0 bases removed from V and 7 bases from J, the gap between germline ends came to 23 bases. The CDR3 is CASSVGPQGGNFRNIQYF. CDR3 nucleotide sequence: TGTGCCAGCAGCGTAGGGCCCCAAGGGGGTAACTTTAGGAACATTCAGTACTTC.

The genes are TRBV5-1 and TRBJ2-1; D not certain. The germline V gene has CDR1 SGHRS and CDR2 YFSETQ. Trimming removed 0 bases from V and 8 bases from J, with 6 bases in between. This CDR3 contains 12 residues. The CDR3 DNA reads TGCGCCAGCAGCTTGGTGCCGGATGAGCAGTTCTTC. Translated: CASSLVPDEQFF.

This chain joins TRBV12-5 and TRBJ1-5; tentative D call: TRBD1 (5 bases). This CDR3 is built from 13 residues. Between the trimmed V and J ends, which lost 0 bases and 5 bases, there was a span of 5 bases. Germline lookup yields CDR1 LGHNT and CDR2 FRNRAP. Here the CDR3 DNA reads TGTGCTAGTGGTTTGGTACAGGATCAGCCCCAGCATTTT. Encoded protein: CASGLVQDQPQHF.

The gene calls are TRBV2 and TRBJ1-5; 10 bases map to TRBD1. Germline loops: CDR1 SNHLY, CDR2 FYNNEI. This CDR3 spans 17 amino acids. V shed 1 base, J shed 4 bases, and the junction held 7 bases outside the gene matches. The CDR3 coding sequence is TGTGCCAGCAGTGAAGTTATCGGGACAGGGGTTAATCAGCCCCAGCATTTT. This gives the protein CASSEVIGTGVNQPQHF.

The chain has TRBV6-1 and TRBJ1-6, with TRBD1 matching 8 bases. This CDR3 is 15 amino acids long. Germline lookup yields CDR1 MNHNS and CDR2 SASEGT. J was trimmed by 5 bases and V by 6 bases; bases with no gene match: 6. The CDR3 DNA reads as TGTGCCAGCAGCCGGGACAGGACTGATAATTCACCCCTCCACTTT. Translated: CASSRDRTDNSPLHF.